This TCR beta chain was identified in a study of T cells after yellow fever vaccination. General study results and limits: Although most clonotypes did not, a small share appeared in both CD4 and CD8 compartments. A weaker secondary response peaked on day 5, the primary on day 15. Reappearance after the booster was observed for most primary-vaccination clones (roughly 95% CD4, approximately 90% CD8).

There are many counts of this clonotype. The antigen remains undetermined. MiXCR, run by TCRdb on the 5' RACE reads, gives a single entry per CDR3 protein. The table shows 250,000 to 350,000 distinct CDR3 sequences, with 3.5% to 4.5% occurring only once. The CDR3 totals 14 residues. Deletions cut 8 bases from V and 4 bases from J, with 14 bases between. The material was PBMCs, obtained 15 days after the yellow fever booster vaccination. This clonotype originated in a young man who received the YFV17D yellow fever vaccine. The V and J genes are TRBV12-3 or TRBV12-4 and TRBJ2-2; a possible D gene is TRBD1 (6 bases). The CDR3 is CASHSQGITGELFF. CDR3 coding DNA: TGTGCCAGCCACTCACAGGGAATCACCGGGGAGCTGTTTTTT.